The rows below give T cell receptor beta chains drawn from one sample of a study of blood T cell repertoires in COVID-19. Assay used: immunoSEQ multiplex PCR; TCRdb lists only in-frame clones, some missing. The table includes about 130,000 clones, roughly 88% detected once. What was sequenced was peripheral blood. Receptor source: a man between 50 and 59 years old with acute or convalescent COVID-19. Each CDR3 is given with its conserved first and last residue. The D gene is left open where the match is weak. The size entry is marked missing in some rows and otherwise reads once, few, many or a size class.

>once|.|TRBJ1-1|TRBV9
CASSVTRGGTEAFF
TGTGCCAGCAGCGTGACCCGGGGAGGAACTGAAGCTTTCTTT
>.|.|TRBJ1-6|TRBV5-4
CASSLIRGGAGNSPLHF
TGTGCCAGCAGCTTGATACGGGGGGGCGCCGGGAATTCACCCCTCCACTTT
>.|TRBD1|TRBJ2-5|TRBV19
CASSIVGRGLRQVETQYF
TGTGCCAGTAGTATAGTGGGCAGGGGGCTACGACAGGTGGAGACCCAGTACTTC
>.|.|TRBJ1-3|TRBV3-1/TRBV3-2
CASSPDGVDGNTIYF
TGTGCCAGCAGCCCCGACGGGGTGGATGGAAACACCATATATTTT
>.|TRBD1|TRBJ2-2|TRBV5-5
CASSIEDRAAGELFF
TGTGCCAGCAGCATTGAAGACAGGGCCGCCGGGGAGCTGTTTTTT
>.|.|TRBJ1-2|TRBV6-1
CASSEGYPGDYGYTF
TGTGCCAGCAGTGAAGGTTATCCAGGCGACTATGGCTACACCTTC
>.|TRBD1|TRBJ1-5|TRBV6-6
CASSSPGQGVNQPQHF
TGTGCCAGCAGTTCACCGGGACAGGGGGTCAATCAGCCCCAGCATTTT
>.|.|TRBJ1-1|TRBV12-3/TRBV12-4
CASSVNRGTEAFF
TGTGCCAGCAGTGTAAACCGGGGCACTGAAGCTTTCTTT
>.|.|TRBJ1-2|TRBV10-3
CAIRAPRGQTDYGYTF
TGTGCCATCAGGGCCCCTCGCGGACAGACGGACTATGGCTACACCTTC
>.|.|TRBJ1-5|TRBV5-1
CASSFIGNQPQHF
TGCGCCAGCAGCTTCATCGGGAATCAGCCCCAGCATTTT
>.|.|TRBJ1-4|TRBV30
CAWSYARTGVGEKLFF
TGTGCCTGGAGCTACGCTCGGACGGGGGTAGGCGAAAAACTGTTTTTT
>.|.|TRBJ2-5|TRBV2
CASSEPRDQETQYF
TGTGCCAGCAGTGAGCCCCGAGACCAAGAGACCCAGTACTTC
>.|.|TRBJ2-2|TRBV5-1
CASSLAQANTGELFF
TGCGCCAGCAGCTTGGCACAGGCGAACACCGGGGAGCTGTTTTTT
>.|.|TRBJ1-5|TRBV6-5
CASSEGNQPQHF
TGTGCCAGCAGCGAGGGCAATCAGCCCCAGCATTTT
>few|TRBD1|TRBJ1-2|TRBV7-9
CASSQPTTGEGYTF
TGTGCCAGCAGCCAACCCACGACAGGGGAAGGCTACACCTTC
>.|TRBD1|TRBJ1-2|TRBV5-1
CASSSYRGSYYTF
TGCGCCAGCAGCTCCTACAGGGGGAGTTACTACACCTTC
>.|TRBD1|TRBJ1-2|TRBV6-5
CASSYGQGIYTF
TGTGCCAGCAGCTACGGACAGGGGATTTACACCTTC
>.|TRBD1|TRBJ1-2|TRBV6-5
CVSGGLDSVNYGYTF
TGTGTTTCAGGGGGTTTAGACTCCGTTAACTATGGCTACACCTTC
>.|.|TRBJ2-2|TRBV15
CATSRGAVHTGELFF
TGTGCCACCAGCAGGGGGGCAGTTCATACCGGGGAGCTGTTTTTT
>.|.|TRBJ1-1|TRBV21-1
CASSKATGLNTEAFF
TGTGCCAGCAGCAAAGCAACAGGGCTGAACACTGAAGCTTTCTTT
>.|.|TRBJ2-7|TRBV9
CASSPYPGSYEQYF
TGTGCCAGCAGCCCCTATCCAGGCTCCTACGAGCAGTACTTC
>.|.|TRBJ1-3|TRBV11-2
CASSRTDNSGNTIYF
TGTGCCAGCAGCAGGACGGACAACTCTGGAAACACCATATATTTT
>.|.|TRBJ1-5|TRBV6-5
CASSYSNGGNQPQHF
TGTGCCAGCAGTTACTCGAATGGAGGCAATCAGCCCCAGCATTTT
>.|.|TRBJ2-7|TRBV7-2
CASSLNGGAYEQYF
TGTGCCAGCAGCTTAAACGGGGGAGCCTACGAGCAGTACTTC
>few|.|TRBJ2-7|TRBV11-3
CASSLDGGSYEQYF
TGTGCCAGCAGCTTAGATGGAGGGAGCTACGAGCAGTACTTC
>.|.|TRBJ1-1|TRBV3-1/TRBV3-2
CASSRTGPTEAFF
TGTGCCAGCAGCCGCACAGGTCCCACTGAAGCTTTCTTT
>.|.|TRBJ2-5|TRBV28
CASSLTPAAQETQYF
TGTGCCAGCAGTTTAACCCCCGCGGCCCAAGAGACCCAGTACTTC